One and the same sample provided the 17 T cell receptor beta chains below, sequenced in a study of T cells in Graves' hyperthyroidism and ophthalmopathy. TCR beta CDR3 region amplification was performed from RNA transcripts. HTBI primers were the set used in a first-round RT-PCR of the TCR CDR3. TCRdb re-called the multiplex PCR reads with MiXCR, one entry per CDR3 protein. Here the sample spans about 360,000 distinct CDR3 sequences, around 25% being singletons. Material for sequencing was blood. The receptors come from a man aged 50 or older with Graves' hyperthyroidism.

This chain connects TRBV24-1 to TRBJ2-7, with 14 bases fitting TRBD2. V gave up 3 bases and J gave up 2 bases; unmatched junction bases: 2. The CDR3 length is 16 residues. Germline values: CDR1 KGHDR, CDR2 SFDVKD. This chain's CDR3 is CATSDPTSGRAYEQYF. In DNA, the CDR3 is TGTGCCACCAGTGATCCGACTAGCGGGAGGGCCTACGAGCAGTACTTC.

This clonotype was found many times. This chain links TRBV28 with TRBJ1-2, with 7 bases fitting TRBD1. Germline V CDR1 and CDR2: MDHEN, SYDVKM. The CDR3 is 13 residues long. The ends lost 6 bases at V and 7 bases at J; junction bases unmatched: 8. CDR3 in amino acids: CASRSTGVFGYTF. CDR3 sequence (DNA): TGTGCCAGCAGGTCTACAGGGGTCTTTGGCTACACCTTC.

This clonotype was observed many times. The chain is built from TRBV6-5 and TRBJ1-2; D may be TRBD1 (6 bases). The V end was cut by 0 bases, the J end by 8 bases, with 16 bases between. CDR3 length: 15 amino acids. Germline V gene sequence: CDR1 MNHEY, CDR2 SVGAGI. This CDR3 reads CASSYSGLGHQGYTF. CDR3 in DNA: TGTGCCAGCAGTTACTCGGGCCTGGGACACCAAGGCTACACCTTC.

The chain uses TRBV10-2 and TRBJ2-1, with D perhaps TRBD2 (6 bases). V was cut by 3 bases and J by 7 bases, with 10 bases left in between. The CDR3 has 13 amino acids. Germline CDR1 and CDR2: WSHSY and SAAADI. The CDR3 is CASSELARNEQFF. In nucleotides, the CDR3 is TGCGCCAGCAGTGAACTAGCCAGAAATGAGCAGTTCTTC.

V is TRBV28 and J is TRBJ1-1; 9 positions agree with TRBD1. The V and J ends lost 5 bases and 7 bases, in that order; junction bases with no gene match: 14. Germline V CDR1 and CDR2: MDHEN, SYDVKM. This CDR3 is built from 16 residues. The CDR3 loop reads CASSVPGTGRAFEAFF. DNA of the CDR3: TGTGCCAGCAGTGTCCCCGGGACAGGGCGGGCCTTTGAAGCTTTCTTT.

This chain connects TRBV27 to TRBJ1-1; D gene unclear. Germline CDR1 is MNHEY and CDR2 is SMNVEV (reference sequence). The CDR3 is 14 amino acids. The V end lost 6 bases, the J end lost 2 bases, and 13 bases lay between the germline ends. Here the CDR3 DNA reads TGTGCCAGCAGCCAAGCAGCCGGCAACACTGAAGCTTTCTTT. Encoded protein: CASSQAAGNTEAFF.

In its sample, this clonotype was seen many times. The gene calls are TRBV2 and TRBJ2-3; 10 nucleotides line up with TRBD2. Germline assignment: CDR1 SNHLY and CDR2 FYNNEI. This CDR3 comprises 14 residues. The V segment lost 6 bases and the J segment 3 bases; nucleotides outside the gene matches: 3. CDR3 sequence reads: CASSRSGRTDTQYF. The CDR3 DNA sequence: TGTGCCAGCAGCCGTAGCGGGAGGACAGATACGCAGTATTTT. The whole variable domain, filled in from reference TRBV2 and TRBJ2-3, reads EPEVTQTPSHQVTQMGQEVILRCVPISNHLYFYWYRQILGQKVEFLVSFYNNEISEKSEIFDDQFSVERPDGSNFTLKIRSTKLEDSAMYFCASSRSGRTDTQYFGPGTRLTVL.

This clonotype was detected a few times. V usage is TRBV6-1 and J usage is TRBJ2-7; tentatively, D is TRBD1 (5 bases). Trimming removed 6 bases from V and 1 base from J, with 13 bases in between. The CDR3 length is 14 residues. CDR1 is MNHNS, CDR2 SASEGT, per germline. Here the CDR3 DNA reads TGTGCCAGCAGGCAGGGTTTGAGTTCCTACGAGCAGTACTTC. This codes for CASRQGLSSYEQYF.

This clonotype was seen only once. The CDR3 does not close with the conserved phenylalanine or tryptophan, likely indicating a read error. No DNA is shown, since the ends of the CDR3 on it are uncertain; the CDR3 is the one TCRdb lists. V and J are TRBV7-8 and TRBJ2-1; TRBD2, the table's D call, lacks a check against the DNA. The CDR3 extends over 17 residues, inclusive of both ends. Germline CDR1 reads SGHVS; CDR2 reads FQNEAQ. This CDR3 reads CASSWTSGGGSYNEQLV.

There are a few counts of this clonotype. The chain carries TRBV6-1 and TRBJ1-4, with D maybe TRBD1 (5 bases). With 5 bases removed from V and 2 bases from J, the gap between germline ends came to 12 bases. Germline V gene sequence: CDR1 MNHNS, CDR2 SASEGT. The CDR3 has 15 amino acids. The CDR3: CASSPRQPTNEKLFF. CDR3 coding DNA: TGTGCCAGCAGTCCGCGACAGCCCACTAATGAAAAACTGTTTTTT.

This clonotype was seen ten or more times. The chain employs TRBV3-1 and TRBJ2-1; D possibly corresponds to TRBD2 (5 bases). In germline, CDR1 is LGHDT, CDR2 YNNKEL (reference sequence). V lost 0 bases and J lost 5, with 8 bases in between. CDR3 size: 14 residues. The CDR3: CASSQDGSDNEQFF. The DNA of the CDR3 is TGTGCCAGCAGCCAAGATGGGAGTGACAATGAGCAGTTCTTC.

This clonotype was counted between two and nine times. This chain connects TRBV28 to TRBJ2-7; D gene uncertain. CDR1 and CDR2 (germline): MDHEN, SYDVKM. Trimming removed 8 bases at V and 7 bases at J, with 9 bases between. CDR3 length: 10 amino acids. Here the CDR3 reads CASQTWEQYF. The CDR3 DNA sequence: TGTGCCAGCCAAACCTGGGAGCAGTACTTC.

The rearrangement links TRBV30 to TRBJ2-5; D remains unclear. V lost 4 bases, J lost 3 bases, and 12 bases lay in between. Per the germline V gene, CDR1 is GTSNPN and CDR2 is SVGIG (reference sequence). This CDR3 is 13 amino acids long. The CDR3 is CAWNREAKETQYF. In DNA, the CDR3 is TGTGCCTGGAATAGGGAAGCTAAAGAGACCCAGTACTTC.

This chain uses TRBV3-1 with TRBJ2-2, with a tentative D call TRBD2 (5 bases). V was clipped by 5 bases and J by 5 bases, with 15 bases between them. The CDR3 has 15 residues. Germline CDR1 reads LGHDT; CDR2 reads YNNKEL (reference sequence). The DNA of the CDR3 is TGTGCCAGCAGCGTAAGGACGGGCGGGACCGGGGAGCTGTTTTTT. Translating it yields CASSVRTGGTGELFF.

This chain uses TRBV2 with TRBJ1-1, with 7 bases identical to TRBD1. V lost 6 bases to trimming and J lost 3 bases; unmatched junction nucleotides: 7. CDR1 and CDR2 (germline): SNHLY, FYNNEI. The CDR3 totals 14 residues. CDR3 nucleotide sequence: TGTGCCAGCAGCGAGACAGGGTCCTACACTGAAGCTTTCTTT. It codes for CASSETGSYTEAFF.

This clonotype was recorded at least ten times. V gene TRBV29-1 combines with J gene TRBJ1-1, with 7 bases lining up with TRBD1. Germline values: CDR1 SQVTM, CDR2 ANQGSEA. V lost 4 bases and J lost 3; bases outside the gene matches: 5. The CDR3 length is 13 residues. CDR3 in DNA: TGCAGCGTTGGAGGAGGGGGCGACACTGAAGCTTTCTTT. Amino acids: CSVGGGGDTEAFF.

The CDR3 DNA reads as TGTGCCAGCAGACAGGACGGGGGCTCTGGAAACACCATATATTTT. Translated, it gives CASRQDGGSGNTIYF. J is TRBJ1-3 and V is TRBV6-1, with D perhaps TRBD1 (5 bases). The germline gives CDR1 MNHNS, CDR2 SASEGT. Trimming removed 6 bases at V and 0 bases at J, with 12 bases between. There are 15 residues in the CDR3.